The present entry profiles one T cell receptor beta chain with its context. Generated by immunoSEQ multiplex PCR, the TCRdb table keeps only in-frame clones and is missing some. The table records 62,000 or so clones, 88% of them present only once. Per germline, CDR1 SGHKS and CDR2 YYEKEE (reference sequence). This CDR3 has 14 residues. V dropped 5 bases and J dropped 4; count of bases not matched to a gene: 5. This record comes from a study of blood T cell repertoires in COVID-19. Overall study: Italy, Spain and the United States were the sources of the convalescent and acute COVID-19 samples.

The sequence was obtained from a human donor in a cohort sampled during active COVID-19. The chain recombines TRBV5-5 with TRBJ2-2, with 7 nucleotides matching TRBD1. Input material: peripheral blood. CDR3 DNA: TGTGCCAGCAGACGGGACAGCGTCACCGGGGAGCTGTTTTTT. Translating gives CASRRDSVTGELFF.